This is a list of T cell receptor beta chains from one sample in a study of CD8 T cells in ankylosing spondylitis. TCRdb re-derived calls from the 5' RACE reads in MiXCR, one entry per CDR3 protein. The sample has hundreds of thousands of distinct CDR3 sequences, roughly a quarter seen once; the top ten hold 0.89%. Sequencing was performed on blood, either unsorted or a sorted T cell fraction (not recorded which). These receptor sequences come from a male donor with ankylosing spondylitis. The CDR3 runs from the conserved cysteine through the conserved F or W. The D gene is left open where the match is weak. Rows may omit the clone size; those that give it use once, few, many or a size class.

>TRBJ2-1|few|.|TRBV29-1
TGCAGCGTTGAATCGAGACTGGACAATGAGCAGTTCTTC
CSVESRLDNEQFF
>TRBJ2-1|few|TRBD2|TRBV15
TGTGCCACCAGCAGAGATCTGTCGGGAGGGGCAAGGATCTTC
CATSRDLSGGARIF
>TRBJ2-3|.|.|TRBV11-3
TGTGCCAGCAGCTTAACTCGGGCCACAGATACGCAGTATTTT
CASSLTRATDTQYF
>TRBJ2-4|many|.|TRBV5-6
TGTGCCAGCAGCTTGTGGCAGGGAAACATTCAGTACTTC
CASSLWQGNIQYF
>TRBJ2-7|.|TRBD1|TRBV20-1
TGCAGTGCCATGACAGGGTTCGACTACGAGCAGTACTTC
CSAMTGFDYEQYF
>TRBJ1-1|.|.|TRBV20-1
TGCAGTGCCATCGGAGTACTGACGAACACTGAAGCTTTCTTT
CSAIGVLTNTEAFF
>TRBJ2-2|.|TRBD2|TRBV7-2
TGTGCCAGCAGGTCAAAAGCGGGATCGGTCGGGGAGCTGTTTTTT
CASRSKAGSVGELFF
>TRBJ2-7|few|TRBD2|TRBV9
TGTGCCAGCAGCGTAGGGGTAGCGGGTTATCCCTACGAGCAGTACTTC
CASSVGVAGYPYEQYF
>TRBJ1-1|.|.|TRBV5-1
TGCGCCAGCACCCCTAATTCGAACACTGAAGCTTTCTTT
CASTPNSNTEAFF
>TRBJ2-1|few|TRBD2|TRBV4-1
TGCGCCAGCAGCCACCGGTCTCTCTCTAGCGGCTCCTACAATGAGCAGTTCTTC
CASSHRSLSSGSYNEQFF
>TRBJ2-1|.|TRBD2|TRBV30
TGTGCCTGGAGTGTACCGGCTAGCGGGAGCAATGAGCAGTTCTTC
CAWSVPASGSNEQFF
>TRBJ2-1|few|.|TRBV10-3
TGTGCCATCAGTGAGTCGGGGGACCCTAATGAGCAGTTCTTC
CAISESGDPNEQFF
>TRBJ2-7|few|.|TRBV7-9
TGTGCCAGCAGCTTAAGGGGTAACGACGAGCAGTACTTC
CASSLRGNDEQYF
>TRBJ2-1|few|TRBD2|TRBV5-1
TGCGCCAGCAGCCCGGGACTAGCGGGAGGGCCAGGGATCAATGAGCAGTTCTTC
CASSPGLAGGPGINEQFF
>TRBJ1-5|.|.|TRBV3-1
TGTGCCAGCAGCCAGTACATGGGGAATCAGCCCCAGCATTTT
CASSQYMGNQPQHF
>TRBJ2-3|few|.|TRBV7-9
TGTGCCAGCAGCCGGCCGGGTCAGAGCACAGATACGCAGTATTTT
CASSRPGQSTDTQYF
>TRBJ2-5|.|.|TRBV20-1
TGCAGTGCTCTGGAGGTCACGCTTCAGGAGACCCAGTACTTC
CSALEVTLQETQYF
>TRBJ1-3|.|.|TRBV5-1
TGCGCCAGCAGCTTGGCGGACAGCTCTGGAAACACCATATATTTT
CASSLADSSGNTIYF
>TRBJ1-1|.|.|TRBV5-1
TGCGCCAGCAGCCCGGGGGGGGTCAGGAGTGAAGCTTTCTTT
CASSPGGVRSEAFF
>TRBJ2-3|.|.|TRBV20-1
TGCAGTGCAATTCAGGATACCGGTGATACGCAGTATTTT
CSAIQDTGDTQYF
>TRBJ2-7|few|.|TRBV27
TGTGCCAGCAGTTTTGGGCGGGATACACCCCGGGCTCGGGAGCAGTACTTC
CASSFGRDTPRAREQYF
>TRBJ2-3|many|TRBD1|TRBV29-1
TGCAGCGTTGGGGGACAGGGCACAGATACGCAGTATTTT
CSVGGQGTDTQYF
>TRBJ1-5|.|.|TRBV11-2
TGTGCCAGCAGCTTAGGGAGAGGGCCTTATCAGCCCCAGCATTTT
CASSLGRGPYQPQHF
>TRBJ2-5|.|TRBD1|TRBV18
TGTGCCAGCTCAGGCAGCCGAGGACAGGGAGAAGAGACCCAGTACTTC
CASSGSRGQGEETQYF